The 18 T cell receptor beta chains in this list originate from one sample, sequenced in a study of blood T cells in healthy people across ages. For the second PCR, which ran for roughly 6 to 12 cycles, a sample-barcoded 5' primer and a J-beta primer mix were used. In TCRdb, the 5' RACE reads were re-called with MiXCR into one record per CDR3 protein. The table has around 970,000 distinct CDR3 sequences, around 54% seen once. The sequenced material came from blood. The receptors derive from a woman in her sixties in good health.

This chain joins TRBV20-1 and TRBJ2-7; D not certain. Germline assignment: CDR1 DFQATT and CDR2 SNEGSKA (reference sequence). This CDR3 is 13 amino acids long. The V end was cut by 4 bases, the J end by 7 bases, with 17 bases between. Here the CDR3 DNA reads TGCAGTGCTACCCTCAGGAGACCGAATGAGCAGTACTTC. Translated: CSATLRRPNEQYF.

This chain joins TRBV7-2 and TRBJ2-1; TRBD1 might be the D (6 bases). This CDR3 comprises 16 residues. Per the germline V gene, CDR1 is SGHTA and CDR2 is FQGNSA. Trimming took off 3 bases at V and 13 bases at J, with 25 bases between the two ends. CDR3 sequence: CASSFFHRTEQETQFF. In DNA, the CDR3 is TGTGCCAGCAGCTTTTTCCACCGGACAGAACAAGAGACCCAGTTCTTC. Full variable domain (remainder filled in from reference TRBV7-2 and TRBJ2-1): GAGVSQSPSNKVTEKGKDVELRCDPISGHTALYWYRQSLGQGLEFLIYFQGNSAPDKSGLPSDRFSAERTGGSVSTLTIQRTQQEDSAVYLCASSFFHRTEQETQFFGPGTRLTVL.

V gene TRBV6-5 combines with J gene TRBJ2-7; D is perhaps TRBD2 (6 bases). The V end was cut by 2 bases, the J end by 0 bases, with 14 bases between. Germline values: CDR1 MNHEY, CDR2 SVGAGI. The CDR3 contains 16 residues. The CDR3 DNA sequence: TGTGCCAGCAGTTACGTGGCAGCGACTAGCTCCTACGAGCAGTACTTC. It encodes CASSYVAATSSYEQYF.

This sequence joins TRBV7-2 and TRBJ2-7; 8 bases match TRBD1. V lost 5 bases, J lost 6 bases, and 9 bases stayed unmatched. In germline, CDR1 is SGHTA, CDR2 FQGNSA. The CDR3 contains 14 residues. Here the CDR3 reads CASSARTGLVEQYF. The DNA for the CDR3 is TGTGCCAGCAGCGCAAGGACAGGGCTGGTCGAGCAGTACTTC.

The chain is built from TRBV19 and TRBJ2-5; perhaps D is TRBD1 or TRBD2 (5 bases each). The ends were cut back, 4 bases at V and 4 bases at J, with 16 bases in the middle. Looked up from germline, CDR1 is LNHDA and CDR2 is SQIVND (reference sequence). This CDR3 comprises 15 residues. CDR3 DNA sequence: TGTGCCAGTAGTAAGGGACCCCCGAGGGGAGAGACCCAGTACTTC. It codes for CASSKGPPRGETQYF.

A few counts support this clonotype. The CDR3 nucleotides are TGCAGTGCTAGAGGGCCGACGGGTCAAGAGACCCAGTACTTC. Its protein is CSARGPTGQETQYF. The chain uses TRBV20-1 and TRBJ2-5, with D unclear. Germline V gene data show CDR1 as DFQATT and CDR2 as SNEGSKA (reference sequence). Trimming shortened V by 1 base and J by 2 bases, and 11 bases separated the two germline ends. The CDR3 is made up of 14 amino acids.

The chain recombines TRBV15 with TRBJ2-2; unclear D gene. Trimming removed 0 bases from V and 5 bases from J, with 7 bases in between. Germline CDR1 reads LNHNV; CDR2 reads YYDKDF (reference sequence). There are 14 residues in the CDR3. CDR3 loop: CATSRDLETGELFF. The CDR3 DNA reads as TGTGCCACCAGCAGAGATCTGGAAACCGGGGAGCTGTTTTTT.

There are a few counts of this clonotype. This sequence joins TRBV7-2 and TRBJ2-7, with D maybe TRBD2 (6 bases). Trimming stripped 2 bases from V and 3 bases from J, with 11 bases between. Germline CDR1 SGHTA, CDR2 FQGNSA. CDR3 length equals 14 residues. The chain's CDR3 is CASSLYGDFYEQYF. CDR3 in DNA: TGTGCCAGCAGCTTATACGGGGACTTCTACGAGCAGTACTTC.

V usage is TRBV20-1 and J usage is TRBJ2-5; D not certain. From germline, CDR1 is DFQATT and CDR2 SNEGSKA (reference sequence). V was trimmed by 2 bases and J by 2 bases, leaving 6 bases between them. The CDR3 runs to 12 residues. The CDR3 region is CSARRLQETQYF. The CDR3 region has the DNA TGCAGTGCTAGACGTCTGCAAGAGACCCAGTACTTC.

This clonotype was seen more than once but under ten times. The chain combines TRBV3-1 with TRBJ2-5; no definite D call. Germline values: CDR1 LGHDT, CDR2 YNNKEL (reference sequence). The CDR3 spans 13 residues. V was cut by 4 bases and J by 0 bases, with 6 bases left in between. The CDR3 spells CASSRPDQETQYF. The CDR3 DNA reads TGTGCCAGCAGCCGGCCCGACCAAGAGACCCAGTACTTC.

The chain links TRBV20-1 to TRBJ2-4; TRBD2 matches 7 bases. CDR1 is DFQATT, CDR2 SNEGSKA, per germline (reference sequence). Trimming cost V 3 bases and J 13 bases; bases outside gene matches: 12. CDR3 size: 13 residues. The CDR3 loop reads CSASPAGVPEQYF. The DNA for the CDR3 is TGCAGTGCTAGTCCTGCGGGAGTACCGGAGCAGTACTTC.

This chain connects TRBV3-1 to TRBJ2-5; 9 bases agree with TRBD1. Trimming cost V 2 bases and J 4 bases; bases outside gene matches: 2. The length of the CDR3 is 14 residues. The germline gives CDR1 LGHDT, CDR2 YNNKEL (reference sequence). The CDR3 reads CASSQQDRGETQYF. CDR3 DNA: TGTGCCAGCAGCCAACAGGACAGGGGAGAGACCCAGTACTTC.

V gene TRBV5-1 combines with J gene TRBJ2-7; no reliable D call. In germline, CDR1 is SGHRS, CDR2 YFSETQ. With 4 bases removed from V and 0 bases from J, the gap between germline ends came to 8 bases. This CDR3 region has 13 residues. CDR3 sequence reads: CASSPVASYEQYF. The CDR3 coding sequence is TGCGCCAGCAGCCCTGTGGCCTCCTACGAGCAGTACTTC.

This clonotype was picked up a small number of times. The chain combines TRBV5-6 with TRBJ2-6; D is unclear. CDR3 length: 15 residues. V lost 8 bases to trimming and J lost 1 base, with 13 bases between them. The germline gives CDR1 SGHDT, CDR2 YYEEEE. The DNA of the CDR3 is TGTGCCAGTAGCCCTCTAAGATCTGGGGCCAACGTCCTGACTTTC. Its translation: CASSPLRSGANVLTF.

This clonotype was detected a few times. The chain has TRBV29-1 and TRBJ2-7, with D hard to call. Trimming took off 4 bases at V and 3 bases at J, with 7 bases between the two ends. The CDR3 consists of 11 residues. The germline V gene has CDR1 SQVTM and CDR2 ANQGSEA. In DNA, the CDR3 is TGCAGCGTTGGGTGGATCTACGAGCAGTACTTC. Encoded protein: CSVGWIYEQYF.

The V call is TRBV4-1, the J call TRBJ1-2, with 7 positions matching TRBD1. The junction had 16 bases not matched to a gene; V was cut back by 4 bases and J by 5 bases. The CDR3 is 17 residues long. Germline V gene data show CDR1 as MGHRA and CDR2 as YSYEKL. As DNA, the CDR3 is TGCGCCAGCAGCCTTCAGGGGGGCCCCCGGGGTCCATATGGCTACACCTTC. It yields the protein CASSLQGGPRGPYGYTF.

The rearrangement joins TRBV20-1 to TRBJ2-6; D ambiguous. In germline, CDR1 is DFQATT, CDR2 SNEGSKA (reference sequence). The V gene lost 0 bases and the J gene lost 1 base, with 7 bases spanning the gap. The CDR3 totals 15 residues. The CDR3 DNA reads TGCAGTGCTAGAGATCTGACGTCTGGGGCCAACGTCCTGACTTTC. This sequence encodes CSARDLTSGANVLTF.

Only a few counts were recorded for this clonotype. The V and J genes are TRBV20-1 and TRBJ2-5, with D hard to call. This CDR3 has 15 residues. Trimming pared 0 bases from V and 0 bases from J, leaving 11 bases between. The V gene's germline CDR1 is DFQATT and CDR2 SNEGSKA (reference sequence). The CDR3 nucleotides read TGCAGTGCTAGAGATCCCACGAAACACCAAGAGACCCAGTACTTC. Its translation: CSARDPTKHQETQYF.